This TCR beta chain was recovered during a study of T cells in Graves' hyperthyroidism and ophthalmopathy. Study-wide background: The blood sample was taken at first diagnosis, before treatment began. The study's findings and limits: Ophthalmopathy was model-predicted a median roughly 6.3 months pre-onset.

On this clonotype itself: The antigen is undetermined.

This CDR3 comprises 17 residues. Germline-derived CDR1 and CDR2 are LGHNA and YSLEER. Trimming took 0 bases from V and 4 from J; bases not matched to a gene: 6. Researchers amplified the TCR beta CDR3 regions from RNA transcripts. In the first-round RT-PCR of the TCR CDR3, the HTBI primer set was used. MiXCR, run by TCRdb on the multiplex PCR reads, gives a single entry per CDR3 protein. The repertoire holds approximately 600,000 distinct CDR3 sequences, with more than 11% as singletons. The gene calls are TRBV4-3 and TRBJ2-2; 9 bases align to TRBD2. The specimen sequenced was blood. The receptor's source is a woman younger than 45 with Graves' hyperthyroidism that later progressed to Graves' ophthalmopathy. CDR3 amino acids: CASSQDPGLAGTGELFF. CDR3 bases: TGCGCCAGCAGCCAAGATCCGGGACTAGCAGGCACCGGGGAGCTGTTTTTT.